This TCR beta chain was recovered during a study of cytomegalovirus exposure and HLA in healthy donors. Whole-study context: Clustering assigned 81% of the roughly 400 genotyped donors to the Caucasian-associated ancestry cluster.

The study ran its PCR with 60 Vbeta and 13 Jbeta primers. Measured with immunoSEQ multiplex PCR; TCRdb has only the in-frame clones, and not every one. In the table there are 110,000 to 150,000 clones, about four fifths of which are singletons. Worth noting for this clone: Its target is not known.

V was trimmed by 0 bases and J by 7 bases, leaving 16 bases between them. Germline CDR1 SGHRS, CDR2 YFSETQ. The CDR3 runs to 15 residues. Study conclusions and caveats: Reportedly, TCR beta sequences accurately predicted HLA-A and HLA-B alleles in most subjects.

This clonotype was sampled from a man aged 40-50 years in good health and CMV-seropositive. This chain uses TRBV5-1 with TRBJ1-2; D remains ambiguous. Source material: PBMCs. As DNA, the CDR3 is TGCGCCAGCAGCTTGGATATGGTAGGAGCGTCTGGCTACACCTTC. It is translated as CASSLDMVGASGYTF.